These 27 T cell receptor beta chains originate from one sample sequenced in a study of CD8+CD57+ T cells in acquired aplastic anemia. Sequenced patients had shown CD8+CD57+ cell expansion by flow cytometry. Genomic DNA constituted the template upon which TCR beta VDJ and CDR3 profiling was performed. TCRdb analysed the reads with MiXCR anew, one entry per CDR3 protein. The sample records hundreds of thousands of distinct CDR3 sequences, roughly a third being singletons. Source material: sorted CD4+, CD8+, or CD8+CD57+ T cells (not recorded which) from PBMCs. These receptors all stem from a human donor with aplastic anemia.

In nucleotides, the CDR3 is TGTGCCACCGCCAGGGGCCCGCCTTCCTACGAGCAGTACTTC. It translates to CATARGPPSYEQYF. The rearrangement uses TRBV15 and TRBJ2-7; weak D call: TRBD1 (6 bases). Germline CDR1 LNHNV, CDR2 YYDKDF (reference sequence). Trimming left V 8 bases short and J 1 base short, with 15 bases between. This CDR3 has 14 residues. Full variable domain (remainder filled in from reference TRBV15 and TRBJ2-7): DAMVIQNPRYQVTQFGKPVTLSCSQTLNHNVMYWYQQKSSQAPKLLFHYYDKDFNNEADTPDNFQSRRPNTSFCFLDIRSPGLGDTAMYLCATARGPPSYEQYFGPGTRLTVT.

As for this clonotype: Sequence at one end of the junction differs from germline and may be a read error. The V and J genes are TRBV20-1 and TRBJ1-6; 8 bases agree with TRBD1. Germline assignment: CDR1 DFQATT and CDR2 SNEGSKA (reference sequence). CDR3 size: 15 residues. The CDR3 coding sequence is TGCAGTGCTACCTACAGGGGGGTCTATAATTCACCCCTCCATTTT. This encodes CSATYRGVYNSPLHF.

To note about this clonotype: This may be a read error, as it is one base from a much larger clone. This chain links TRBV29-1 with TRBJ2-7; the match to TRBD2 covers 10 bases. From germline, CDR1 is SQVTM and CDR2 ANQGSEA. The CDR3 totals 14 residues. The CDR3 sequence: CSAGPTSGSYEQYF. The CDR3 region has the DNA TGCAGTGCTGGTCCGACTAGCGGGTCCTACGAGCAGTACTTC.

This clonotype was detected only a few times. The gene calls are TRBV20-1 and TRBJ1-2; perhaps TRBD1 as D (6 bases). The CDR3 consists of 15 residues. Trimming stripped 4 bases from V and 6 bases from J, with 21 bases between. CDR1 and CDR2 (germline): DFQATT, SNEGSKA (reference sequence). The CDR3 loop reads CSANRQDFFTNGYTF. The DNA for the CDR3 is TGCAGTGCTAATAGACAGGACTTCTTTACCAATGGCTACACCTTC.

The sample holds many counts of this clonotype. This chain uses TRBV2 with TRBJ2-2; TRBD2 might be the D (5 bases). Germline lookup yields CDR1 SNHLY and CDR2 FYNNEI. CDR3 length: 13 amino acids. The CDR3 DNA reads TGTGCGTCCCACGGGGAAAACACCGGGGAGCTGTTTTTT. Protein: CASHGENTGELFF.

There are a few counts of this clonotype. A single base separates this from a much larger clone, so it may be a read error. The CDR3 carries no conserved terminal phenylalanine or tryptophan, so it likely arises from a read error. The rearrangement joins TRBV7-6 to TRBJ2-7; D uncertain. The V gene lost 1 base and the J gene lost 3 bases, with 7 bases spanning the gap. Germline values: CDR1 SGHVS, CDR2 FNYEAQ. The CDR3 consists of 13 residues. CDR3 sequence: CASSLDSYYEQYL. The CDR3 DNA follows: TGTGCCAGCAGCTTAGACAGTTACTACGAGCAGTACCTC.

The V and J genes are TRBV29-1 and TRBJ1-1; D call uncertain. The V and J ends lost 6 bases and 1 base respectively, with 12 bases between them. Germline V gene data show CDR1 as SQVTM and CDR2 as ANQGSEA. This CDR3 comprises 13 residues. The CDR3: CSVTQTANTEAFF. In DNA form, the CDR3 reads TGCAGCGTGACCCAGACGGCGAACACTGAAGCTTTCTTT.

Points on this clonotype: One junction end does not reproduce the germline sequence, and a read error may be involved. V gene TRBV20-1 combines with J gene TRBJ2-5; 7 bases match TRBD1. CDR1 is DFQATT and CDR2 is SNEGSKA in the germline V gene (reference sequence). CDR3 size: 17 residues. Written as DNA, the CDR3 is TGCAGCGCTAGAGACCCTAGGGGACAGAGCACGCAAGAGACCCAGTACTTC. Translation: CSARDPRGQSTQETQYF.

This clonotype was observed a handful of times. This chain uses TRBV9 with TRBJ1-1; a weak D match, TRBD1 (6 bases). This CDR3 spans 15 amino acids. CDR1 SGDLS and CDR2 YYNGEE come from the germline V gene. V was trimmed by 4 bases and J by 0 bases, leaving 13 bases between them. This CDR3 is CASSRQEPMNTEAFF. The DNA for the CDR3 is TGTGCCAGCAGCCGACAGGAACCCATGAACACTGAAGCTTTCTTT.

In this sample, this clonotype turned up a few times. This sequence joins TRBV20-1 and TRBJ2-5; 10 bases are shared with TRBD2. Germline V gene sequence: CDR1 DFQATT, CDR2 SNEGSKA (reference sequence). J gave up 1 base and V 2 bases, and 4 bases lay outside the gene matches. The CDR3 has 15 residues. In DNA, the CDR3 is TGCAGTGCTAGACCCAGCGGGGGGGTCCAAGAGACCCAGTACTTC. It specifies CSARPSGGVQETQYF.

This chain links TRBV15 with TRBJ2-5; D might be TRBD2 (6 bases). V gave up 9 bases and J gave up 1 base, with 12 bases separating them. This CDR3 is 13 amino acids long. Germline CDR1 reads LNHNV; CDR2 reads YYDKDF (reference sequence). The CDR3 spells CATTRGLQETQYF. The CDR3 DNA follows: TGTGCCACGACGCGGGGACTCCAAGAGACCCAGTACTTC.

This chain links TRBV12-3 or TRBV12-4 with TRBJ1-2; TRBD1 aligns across 7 bases. Trimming removed 1 base from V and 7 bases from J; junction bases left unmatched: 9. The length of the CDR3 is 15 residues. The CDR3 loop is CASSLGGTDLFGYTF. The CDR3 DNA sequence: TGTGCCAGCAGTTTAGGGGGGACAGATTTATTTGGCTACACCTTC.

Of note for this clonotype: This sequence may be a read error, since a much larger clone differs from it by one base. The V and J genes are TRBV19 and TRBJ1-5; the match to TRBD1 covers 9 bases. Germline V gives CDR1 LNHDA, CDR2 SQIVND (reference sequence). The CDR3 contains 17 residues. CDR3 in DNA: TGTGCCCGTAGTCCTAAATCCGGGACAGGGTTCGAACAGCCCCAGCATTTT. As protein: CARSPKSGTGFEQPQHF.

Concerning this clonotype: The final CDR3 position lacks the conserved phenylalanine or tryptophan, pointing to a likely read error. The chain combines TRBV3-1 with TRBJ1-5; 7 bases are a match to TRBD1. This CDR3 spans 15 amino acids. CDR1 and CDR2 from the germline V gene are LGHDT and YNNKEL (reference sequence). V was pared by 4 bases and J by 6 bases, with 9 bases of the junction left unmatched. Here the CDR3 DNA reads TGTGCCAGCAGCCCTGCGCTGACAGGGAGTCAGCCCCAGCATTCT. Its translation: CASSPALTGSQPQHS.

This clonotype occurred a few times. A read error is possible here, since a much larger clone lies one base away. V and J are TRBV19 and TRBJ1-1; D perhaps matches TRBD1 (6 bases). The germline V gene encodes CDR1 LNHDA and CDR2 SQIVND (reference sequence). The CDR3 has 14 amino acids. For the CDR3, the DNA is TGTGCCAGTAGCAGGACAGTAACGAACACTGAAGCTCTCTTT. Translating it yields CASSRTVTNTEALF. Looking up the rest from reference TRBV19 and TRBJ1-1 gives the full variable domain: DGGITQSPKYLFRKEGQNVTLSCEQNLNHDAMYWYRQDPGQGLRLIYYSQIVNDFQKGDIAEGYSVSREKKESFPLTVTSAQKNPTAFYLCASSRTVTNTEALFGQGTRLTVV.

This clonotype was counted at least ten times. V and J are TRBV12-3 or TRBV12-4 and TRBJ1-5; D uncertain. This CDR3 comprises 13 residues. The ends were cut back, 6 bases at V and 7 bases at J, with 13 bases in the middle. The CDR3 bases are TGTGCCAGCAGCCCTAGGGCAGCCCAGCCCCAGCATTTT. This gives the protein CASSPRAAQPQHF.

This clonotype was observed a handful of times. This chain connects TRBV6-1 to TRBJ1-6; D gene uncertain. Trimming took 0 bases from V and 10 from J, leaving 7 bases between them. The germline V gene encodes CDR1 MNHNS and CDR2 SASEGT. This CDR3 is built from 13 residues. The CDR3 reads CASSEARVSPLHF. The CDR3 DNA reads TGTGCCAGCAGTGAAGCCCGGGTCTCACCCCTCCACTTT.

The sample holds many counts of this clonotype. The chain has TRBV19 and TRBJ2-5; 10 positions match TRBD1. The CDR3 is 15 residues long. V was pared by 4 bases and J by 3 bases, with 5 bases of the junction left unmatched. Germline V gene sequence: CDR1 LNHDA, CDR2 SQIVND (reference sequence). CDR3: CASSRQTGGEETQYF. CDR3 coding DNA: TGTGCCAGTAGTAGGCAGACAGGGGGCGAAGAGACCCAGTACTTC. The full variable domain, with the rest looked up from reference TRBV19 and TRBJ2-5, is DGGITQSPKYLFRKEGQNVTLSCEQNLNHDAMYWYRQDPGQGLRLIYYSQIVNDFQKGDIAEGYSVSREKKESFPLTVTSAQKNPTAFYLCASSRQTGGEETQYFGPGTRLLVL.

This clonotype was counted a few times. The chain recombines TRBV24-1 with TRBJ2-1; D might be TRBD2 (5 bases). Looked up from germline, CDR1 is KGHDR and CDR2 is SFDVKD. CDR3 size: 19 residues. V lost 5 bases to trimming and J lost 3 bases, with 25 bases between them. The CDR3 is CATSAFPAQEALIYNEQFF. In nucleotides, the CDR3 is TGTGCCACCAGTGCTTTCCCGGCCCAGGAGGCCCTAATCTACAATGAGCAGTTCTTC.

The CDR3 reads CASSKTSDQETQYF. The CDR3 bases are TGTGCCAGCAGCAAAACTAGCGACCAAGAGACCCAGTACTTC. The chain joins TRBV7-9 to TRBJ2-5; 7 bases agree with TRBD2. In germline, CDR1 is SEHNR, CDR2 FQNEAQ (reference sequence). CDR3 length: 14 residues. V gave up 5 bases and J gave up 0 bases; unmatched junction bases: 3.

This clonotype was picked up a small number of times. A read error may explain this, as a much larger clone is one base away. The genes are TRBV15 and TRBJ1-2; a possible D gene is TRBD1 (6 bases). Germline V gives CDR1 LNHNV, CDR2 YYDKDF (reference sequence). The CDR3 totals 16 residues. The CDR3 DNA sequence: TGTGCCACCAGCAGAGATTGGGGGGGGCCCGTTTATGGCTGCACCTTC. Translating it yields CATSRDWGGPVYGCTF. The variable domain in full, completed from reference TRBV15 and TRBJ1-2, reads DAMVIQNPRYQVTQFGKPVTLSCSQTLNHNVMYWYQQKSSQAPKLLFHYYDKDFNNEADTPDNFQSRRPNTSFCFLDIRSPGLGDTAMYLCATSRDWGGPVYGCTFGSGTRLTVV.

The genes are TRBV27 and TRBJ2-3; TRBD2 agrees at 12 bases. From germline, CDR1 is MNHEY and CDR2 SMNVEV (reference sequence). CDR3 size: 14 residues. V lost 7 bases, J lost 4 bases, and 3 bases stayed unmatched. The CDR3 sequence is CASKGLAGADTQYF. The CDR3 nucleotides read TGTGCCAGCAAGGGACTAGCGGGCGCAGATACGCAGTATTTT.

This clonotype was seen repeatedly, ten times or more. The genes are TRBV11-2 and TRBJ1-2; no definite D call. Deletions cut 1 base from V and 4 bases from J, with 13 bases between. Germline V gene sequence: CDR1 SGHAT, CDR2 FQNNGV. The CDR3 sequence is 15 residues long. The CDR3 nucleotides read TGTGCCAGCAGCTTAGGGCGGTACAGCCTCTATGGCTACACCTTC. It yields the protein CASSLGRYSLYGYTF.

This clonotype has a single count. The chain uses TRBV27 and TRBJ2-5; 7 bases agree with TRBD2. The CDR3 loop spans 16 amino acids. Germline CDR1 is MNHEY and CDR2 is SMNVEV (reference sequence). J gave up 5 bases and V 2 bases, and 11 bases lay outside the gene matches. For the CDR3, the DNA is TGTGCCAGCAGTTTAATGGGCGGCGGGAGCTGGGAGACCCAGTACTTC. It specifies CASSLMGGGSWETQYF.

To note about this clonotype: The conserved final phenylalanine or tryptophan is absent from the CDR3, which likely points to a read error. The DNA is omitted, as the CDR3 cannot be located on it reliably, and the CDR3 follows TCRdb's listing. The chain employs TRBV7-6 and TRBJ2-6. Looked up from germline, CDR1 is SGHVS and CDR2 is FNYEAQ. The CDR3 spans 8 amino acids, including both terminal residues. This CDR3 reads CASSLATS.

A few counts support this clonotype. V is TRBV5-1 and J is TRBJ1-1; D is perhaps TRBD1 (5 bases). V gave up 4 bases and J gave up 0 bases, with 13 bases separating them. This CDR3 has 15 residues. Germline V gene lookup returns CDR1 SGHRS and CDR2 YFSETQ. CDR3 loop: CASSRQGPVNTEAFF. The CDR3 nucleotides read TGCGCCAGCAGCCGTCAGGGACCGGTGAACACTGAAGCTTTCTTT.

Notes on this clonotype: Since a much larger clone is just one base distant, this may be a read error. The chain is built from TRBV19 and TRBJ1-1, with TRBD1 matching over 7 bases. The CDR3 is made up of 14 amino acids. The junction had 8 bases not matched to a gene; V was cut back by 4 bases and J by 6 bases. Germline V gene data show CDR1 as LNHDA and CDR2 as SQIVND (reference sequence). The CDR3 nucleotides are TGTGCCAGTAGTACCGGGACAGCAAACGCTGAAGCTTTCTTT. Protein: CASSTGTANAEAFF.